Listed here are 28 T cell receptor beta chains from one sample, sequenced in a study of tumor-infiltrating lymphocytes in primary liver carcinoma. Bulk tissue was left unsorted, and RNA and DNA were co-extracted from about 19-30 mg of it. The input was roughly 0.5 ug total RNA; TCR beta cDNA was made from it with a constant-region primer. Three nested multiplex PCR rounds, a slightly modified ARM-PCR, produced the libraries for TCR beta. The study ran its first two PCR rounds for approximately 10 cycles each, using TRBV1-TRBV30 forward primers and a C-beta reverse primer. TCRdb reprocessed the multiplex PCR reads with MiXCR, giving one entry per CDR3 protein. The profile shows around 120,000 distinct CDR3 sequences, around two thirds of them singletons. Sequencing was carried out using liver tumor tissue from sampling region 1. The subset denotes: tumor region T1, superior pole. These receptors originate from a woman aged 60-70 years with primary liver carcinoma and hepatitis B virus infection.

CDR3 sequence reads: CANSSYGISGSSSRETQYF. The CDR3 region has the DNA TGTGCCAACAGCTCTTACGGTATTAGCGGGAGTTCTAGTCGGGAGACCCAGTACTTC. The chain carries TRBV6-2 or TRBV6-3 and TRBJ2-5; TRBD2 agrees at 9 bases. CDR3 length equals 19 residues. The V gene's germline CDR1 is MNHEY and CDR2 SVGEGT. Trimming took 10 bases from V and 5 from J; bases not matched to a gene: 26.

Remarks on this clonotype: This may be a read error, as it is one base from a much larger clone. Because the CDR3 is missing its conserved closing phenylalanine or tryptophan, this is likely a read error. The J gene is TRBJ1-2, the V gene TRBV6-5; TRBD1 matches at 8 bases. From germline, CDR1 is MNHEY and CDR2 SVGAGI. With 7 bases clipped from V and 5 bases from J, the junction kept 9 bases outside the gene matches. The CDR3 runs to 14 residues. The CDR3 DNA is TGTGCCAGCACTACCGGGACAGGCGTGTATGGCTACACCTCC. It codes for CASTTGTGVYGYTS.

About this clonotype: Germline is not matched at one junction end, which may reflect a read error. The chain links TRBV11-2 to TRBJ2-3; perhaps TRBD2 as D (5 bases). Germline V gene sequence: CDR1 SGHAT, CDR2 FQNNGV. This CDR3 contains 14 residues. Here the CDR3 reads CASSLQRNIDTQYF. As DNA, the CDR3 is TGTGCCAGTAGCTTACAGCGGAACATAGATACGCAGTATTTT.

As regards this clonotype: The junction does not match germline at one end; this may be a read error. The chain employs TRBV11-1 and TRBJ2-2; TRBD2 is a possible D gene (5 bases). The CDR3 covers 13 residues. Germline lookup yields CDR1 SGHAT and CDR2 FQDESV (reference sequence). Written as DNA, the CDR3 is TGTGCCGGTACCTTAAGGAAGACCGGGGAACTGTTTTTT. This translates into CAGTLRKTGELFF.

The table lists this clonotype with a count of one. A junction boundary mismatches the germline segment, possibly from a read error. The chain carries TRBV11-2 and TRBJ2-1; the match to TRBD1 covers 7 bases. CDR1 is SGHAT and CDR2 is FQNNGV in the germline V gene. CDR3 length equals 15 residues. Written as DNA, the CDR3 is TGTGCCAGCAGCTTAGGGGACAGCATAAACAGTGAGCAGTCCTTC. Its translation is CASSLGDSINSEQSF.

About this clonotype itself: With a much larger clone just one base away, this may be a read error. The J gene is TRBJ2-7, the V gene TRBV6-1, with 8 bases fitting TRBD1. The CDR3 is 15 residues long. Per the germline V gene, CDR1 is MNHNS and CDR2 is SASEGT. The ends lost 2 bases at V and 3 bases at J; junction bases unmatched: 6. For the CDR3, the DNA is TGTGCCAGCAGTGAATTTGGGACAGGCTGCTACGAGCAGTACTTC. Translation gives CASSEFGTGCYEQYF.

This clonotype was picked up a small number of times. V is TRBV30 and J is TRBJ2-3; D unclear. V dropped 6 bases and J dropped 0 bases, with 10 bases sitting between them. The CDR3 is 13 residues long. The germline gives CDR1 GTSNPN, CDR2 SVGIG (reference sequence). This CDR3 reads CACALPSTDTQYF. The CDR3 coding sequence is TGTGCCTGTGCTCTACCCAGCACAGATACGCAGTATTTT.

This clonotype was detected only a few times. This chain connects TRBV6-5 to TRBJ1-2; D is undetermined. Germline values: CDR1 MNHEY, CDR2 SVGAGI. V was cut by 2 bases and J by 5 bases, with 12 bases left in between. The CDR3 is 14 amino acids. CDR3 residues: CASSYGRMGYGYTF. As DNA, the CDR3 is TGTGCCAGCAGTTACGGGCGGATGGGGTATGGCTACACCTTC.

This clonotype was seen only a few times. The rearrangement uses TRBV7-8 and TRBJ2-2; 10 bases are a match to TRBD2. Per germline, CDR1 SGHVS and CDR2 FQNEAQ. Unmatched junction bases numbered 9, after V lost 3 bases and J lost 5 bases. This CDR3 spans 17 amino acids. CDR3 sequence reads: CASSLGASGSGTGELFF. The CDR3 nucleotides read TGTGCCAGCAGCTTGGGGGCTAGCGGGAGTGGTACCGGGGAGCTGTTTTTT.

Relative to its sample, this clonotype is medium-sized. The rearrangement joins TRBV11-2 to TRBJ2-2; D ambiguous. V was pared by 3 bases and J by 7 bases, with 6 bases between. The germline gives CDR1 SGHAT, CDR2 FQNNGV. The CDR3 has 12 residues. The CDR3 sequence: CASSFWGGELFF. DNA for the CDR3: TGTGCCAGCAGCTTCTGGGGCGGGGAGCTGTTTTTT.

As regards this clonotype: The junction shows a germline mismatch at one end, possibly a read error. The rearrangement uses TRBV11-2 and TRBJ2-6; 7 bases are shared with TRBD1. The germline V gene encodes CDR1 SGHAT and CDR2 FQNNGV. The CDR3 length is 17 residues. CDR3 DNA: TGTGCCAGCAGCCCTTACAGGGGCAGCTCTAGGGCCAACGTCCTGACTTTC. Residues: CASSPYRGSSRANVLTF.

This clonotype was counted a few times. This sequence joins TRBV10-3 and TRBJ2-1, with unresolved D. This CDR3 contains 14 residues. Germline loops: CDR1 ENHRY, CDR2 SYGVKD. V gave up 10 bases and J gave up 0 bases, with 13 bases separating them. CDR3 in amino acids: CATRTGSSYNEQFF. DNA for the CDR3: TGTGCCACGCGGACGGGCAGCTCCTACAATGAGCAGTTCTTC.

The V call is TRBV10-3, the J call TRBJ1-2; the D gene is possibly TRBD1 (6 bases). The CDR3 extends over 13 amino acids. V lost 6 bases and J 8 bases, leaving 16 bases between the germline ends. The V gene's germline CDR1 is ENHRY and CDR2 SYGVKD. The CDR3 spells CAISEGGNHGYTF. The CDR3 nucleotides read TGTGCCATCAGCGAGGGGGGTAACCACGGCTACACCTTC.

V usage is TRBV5-4 and J usage is TRBJ1-2; D is ambiguous. The germline CDR1 and CDR2 sequences are SGHNT and YYREEE (reference sequence). With 6 bases removed from V and 2 bases from J, the gap between germline ends came to 17 bases. CDR3 length equals 15 residues. The CDR3 reads CASTPPGLGNYGYTF. DNA for the CDR3: TGTGCCAGCACCCCCCCGGGGTTGGGGAACTATGGCTACACCTTC.

Concerning this clonotype itself: A read error may produce the germline difference seen at one junction end. This chain links TRBV28 with TRBJ2-5; 7 bases line up with TRBD2. The CDR3 spans 15 residues. Germline V lookup: CDR1 MDHEN, CDR2 SYDVKM. The CDR3 here is CASSLSGLGRETLYF. DNA for the CDR3: TGTGCCAGCAGTTTATCCGGACTAGGGCGGGAGACCCTGTACTTC.

To note about this clonotype: Germline and junction disagree at one end, which may indicate a read error. This chain joins TRBV11-3 and TRBJ2-1; D possibly matches TRBD1 or TRBD2 (5 bases each). In germline, CDR1 is SGHNT, CDR2 YENEEA. The CDR3 consists of 18 residues. The DNA for the CDR3 is TGTGCCAGCAGCTTAGCCCCTGAAGGGGACGGTCAGTACATTGAGCAGTTCTTC. Its protein product is CASSLAPEGDGQYIEQFF.

As for this clonotype: Just one base apart from a much larger clone, this may be a read error. V is TRBV12-3 or TRBV12-4 and J is TRBJ2-3, with a tentative D call TRBD2 (5 bases). V lost 4 bases and J lost 2, with 19 bases in between. CDR3 size: 17 residues. CDR3 in DNA: TGTGCCAGCAGTTATCTTTCGGTACTAGGAAACACAGATACGCAGTATTTT. Translation gives CASSYLSVLGNTDTQYF.

About this clonotype: The junction shows a germline mismatch at one end, possibly a read error. The chain employs TRBV11-2 and TRBJ2-3, with 13 bases that match TRBD2. Per germline, CDR1 SGHAT and CDR2 FQNNGV. This CDR3 contains 18 residues. The CDR3, as DNA: TGTGCCAACAGCGCAAGGACTAGCGGGAGTGGAGGAACAGATACGCAGTATTTT. Translated: CANSARTSGSGGTDTQYF.

This clonotype was picked up many times. The chain recombines TRBV10-1 with TRBJ1-3; tentative D call: TRBD1 (5 bases). Per the germline V gene, CDR1 is WNHNN and CDR2 is SYGVQD (reference sequence). V was cut by 8 bases and J by 0 bases, with 20 bases left in between. CDR3 length equals 17 residues. CDR3 DNA: TGCGCCAGCTCCCCTGGGGGGACCCTAAGCTCTGGAAACACCATATATTTT. Amino acid sequence: CASSPGGTLSSGNTIYF.

A note on this clonotype: One end of the junction does not line up with germline, which may come from a read error. The chain is built from TRBV28 and TRBJ2-7; D might be TRBD2 (5 bases). Germline V lookup: CDR1 MDHEN, CDR2 SYDVKM. The CDR3 spans 12 residues. The CDR3 reads CASNAGTYERYF. The CDR3 nucleotides are TGTGCCAGCAACGCGGGCACCTACGAGCGGTACTTC.

This clonotype was seen repeatedly, ten times or more. The chain combines TRBV6-5 with TRBJ1-2; weak D call: TRBD1 (6 bases). Trimming left V 4 bases short and J 4 bases short, with 16 bases between. Germline lookup yields CDR1 MNHEY and CDR2 SVGAGI. The CDR3 is 15 amino acids. CDR3 loop: CASSFSRTASYGYTF. CDR3 sequence (DNA): TGTGCCAGCAGTTTCTCAAGGACAGCCTCCTATGGCTACACCTTC.

This clonotype was seen only a few times. The rearrangement links TRBV18 to TRBJ2-7; either TRBD1 or TRBD2 may fit D (6 bases each). This CDR3 region has 13 residues. The V and J ends lost 10 bases and 7 bases respectively, with 20 bases between them. Germline assignment: CDR1 KGHSH and CDR2 LQKENI. CDR3 nucleotide sequence: TGTGCCACGACGAGGGGGAGGACGGGGGAGCAGTACTTC. This translates into CATTRGRTGEQYF.

The sample holds many counts of this clonotype. This chain joins TRBV29-1 and TRBJ1-2; D may be TRBD1 (6 bases). V was cut by 6 bases and J by 4 bases, with 18 bases left in between. CDR1 and CDR2 from the germline V gene are SQVTM and ANQGSEA. The CDR3 contains 14 residues. The CDR3 DNA is TGCAGCGTCCTACAGGGCACCCGGGGCTATGGCTACACCTTC. Translated: CSVLQGTRGYGYTF.

The rearrangement links TRBV5-1 to TRBJ2-5; a weak D match, TRBD1 (7 bases). CDR1 and CDR2 from the germline V gene are SGHRS and YFSETQ. The V end lost 4 bases, the J end lost 1 base, and 14 bases lay between the germline ends. This CDR3 has 15 amino acids. The CDR3 DNA sequence: TGCGCCAGCAGCATGTCCAGGGGGGCCCAAGAGACCCAGTACTTC. Translating it yields CASSMSRGAQETQYF.

A word on this clonotype: Since a much larger clone is just one base distant, this may be a read error. The CDR3 carries no conserved terminal phenylalanine or tryptophan, so it likely arises from a read error. This sequence joins TRBV5-1 and TRBJ2-7, with 11 bases fitting TRBD2. The CDR3 length is 14 residues. V dropped 6 bases and J dropped 2; count of bases not matched to a gene: 4. Germline V CDR1 and CDR2: SGHRS, YFSETQ. CDR3 in amino acids: CASTRLAGTYEQYY. As DNA, the CDR3 is TGCGCCAGCACCCGACTAGCGGGAACCTACGAGCAGTACTAC.

Of note for this clonotype: A much larger clone is a single base away; this may be a read error. The chain links TRBV4-2 to TRBJ2-1, with D unresolved. Germline V gene lookup returns CDR1 LGHNA and CDR2 YNFKEQ. With 0 bases removed from V and 2 bases from J, the gap between germline ends came to 14 bases. This CDR3 contains 17 residues. The CDR3: CASSQDGVPQPYNEQFF. The CDR3 region has the DNA TGTGCCAGCAGCCAAGATGGTGTTCCCCAGCCCTACAATGAGCAGTTCTTC.

This clonotype was counted once. A much larger clone lies one base from this, so it may be a read error. This chain joins TRBV4-2 and TRBJ1-1; no reliable D call. CDR1 and CDR2 from the germline V gene are LGHNA and YNFKEQ. This CDR3 is 12 amino acids long. The CDR3 reads CTSSPENTEAFF. The DNA for the CDR3 is TGTACCAGCAGCCCCGAGAACACTGAAGCTTTCTTT.

This clonotype was counted only a few times. The V call is TRBV5-1, the J call TRBJ2-2; D may be TRBD1 or TRBD2 (6 bases each). CDR1 is SGHRS and CDR2 is YFSETQ in the germline V gene. The CDR3 loop spans 18 amino acids. V gave up 0 bases and J gave up 4 bases, with 19 bases separating them. CDR3 loop: CASSLEKGRTARTGELFF. In DNA form, the CDR3 reads TGCGCCAGCAGCTTGGAGAAAGGGAGGACAGCTCGCACCGGGGAGCTGTTTTTT.